Given below is one T cell receptor (beta chain) in context. What it recognizes is unknown. The authors ran a second PCR of about 6 to 11 cycles using a sample-barcoded 5' primer and a J-beta primer mix. MiXCR, run by TCRdb on the 5' RACE reads, gives a single entry per CDR3 protein. This table holds 1.5 million to 2 million distinct CDR3 sequences, 28% found once. V dropped 8 bases and J dropped 4 bases, with 18 bases sitting between them. CDR1 and CDR2 (germline): MNHNS, SASEGT. The length of the CDR3 is 15 residues. The data are from a study of blood T cells in healthy people across ages. Overall study findings and caveats: The percentage of naive T cells correlated strongly with TCR beta diversity.

The V and J genes are TRBV6-1 and TRBJ2-1; possibly TRBD1 or TRBD2 for D (5 bases each). This sequence originates from a woman aged 25 to 39 in good health. Material: blood. CDR3 in amino acids: CASGPRGELYNEQFF. In DNA form, the CDR3 reads TGTGCCAGCGGCCCCCGGGGCGAACTTTACAATGAGCAGTTCTTC.